These 28 T cell receptor beta chains were sequenced from one sample in a study of beta chain features in type 1 diabetes (dated by TCRdb to the late 2010s). Preparation of the library involved the immunoSEQ multiplex PCR assay. All of the isolated RNA was reverse transcribed with the High Capacity cDNA Reverse Transcription Kit, so expressed TCRB transcripts were sequenced. TCRdb mirrors the immuneACCESS table, restricted to in-frame sequences. Some clones are absent from its copies; in checked studies, under half trace to an unresolved V gene, and the reason for the others is unknown. Present in this sample are 350,000 to 400,000 clones, around 16% of which were seen just once. The ten largest clones capture about 0.018% of the sample. Sequenced sample: naive CD4+ T cells from blood. This sample's cell subset or site label indicates: true naive CD4+ T cells. The source of these receptors is a young woman in good health.

The table lists this clone with a few counts. The J gene is TRBJ2-1, the V gene TRBV11-2, with no clear D. The V and J ends lost 3 bases and 6 bases respectively, with 12 bases between them. The CDR3 runs 14 residues. CDR1 is SGHAT, CDR2 FQNNGV, per germline. In DNA, the CDR3 is TGTGCCAGCAGCTTCGCCTACCAAGCCAATGAGCAGTTCTTC. It encodes CASSFAYQANEQFF.

There are a few counts of this clone. This chain joins TRBV14 and TRBJ2-5, with D tentatively TRBD2 (5 bases). The germline gives CDR1 SGHDN, CDR2 FVKESK. V was trimmed by 5 bases and J by 7 bases, leaving 11 bases between them. The CDR3 has 12 residues. CDR3 sequence (DNA): TGTGCCAGCAGCGGGTCTGGAGGGACCCAGTACTTC. It specifies CASSGSGGTQYF.

This clone has only a few counts. The J gene is TRBJ1-1, the V gene TRBV7-9, with a possible D match to TRBD1 (5 bases). The germline V and J ends were trimmed by 2 bases and 0 bases, with 13 bases remaining between them. The germline V gene has CDR1 SEHNR and CDR2 FQNEAQ (reference sequence). This CDR3 is built from 16 residues. The CDR3 region is CASSLRGSSMNTEAFF. In DNA, the CDR3 is TGTGCCAGCAGCTTAAGGGGCTCCTCAATGAACACTGAAGCTTTCTTT.

V gene TRBV5-1 combines with J gene TRBJ2-5; TRBD2 might be the D (6 bases). This CDR3 has 15 amino acids. Trimming cost V 1 base and J 4 bases, with 14 bases left between them. CDR1 is SGHRS, CDR2 YFSETQ, per germline. CDR3 bases: TGCGCCAGCAGCTTGTATGCAGGAGGGACAGAGACCCAGTACTTC. Its protein is CASSLYAGGTETQYF. The complete variable domain, with remaining parts taken from reference TRBV5-1 and TRBJ2-5, reads KAGVTQTPRYLIKTRGQQVTLSCSPISGHRSVSWYQQTPGQGLQFLFEYFSETQRNKGNFPGRFSGRQFSNSRSEMNVSTLELGDSALYLCASSLYAGGTETQYFGPGTRLLVL.

The chain has TRBV5-6 and TRBJ2-1; 9 bases are shared with TRBD2. V shed 3 bases and J 4 bases; nucleotides not matched to a gene: 5. The CDR3 has 15 residues. Germline-derived CDR1 and CDR2 are SGHDT and YYEEEE. The CDR3 DNA sequence: TGTGCCAGCAGCTCAAAGCGGGGGGTATACAATGAGCAGTTCTTC. Its protein is CASSSKRGVYNEQFF.

This clone has a handful of counts. The chain uses TRBV15 and TRBJ2-3, with 8 bases that match TRBD2. J was trimmed by 4 bases and V by 5 bases; bases with no gene match: 17. Germline CDR1 reads LNHNV; CDR2 reads YYDKDF (reference sequence). CDR3 length: 18 residues. The CDR3 reads CATSLIGSGRIGPDTQYF. The CDR3, as DNA: TGTGCCACCAGCCTTATAGGAAGCGGGAGAATAGGTCCAGATACGCAGTATTTT.

The CDR3 region is CASSQAETAGGSNEQFF. The CDR3 DNA is TGCGCCAGCAGCCAAGCCGAAACTGCGGGAGGGTCCAATGAGCAGTTCTTC. The V and J genes are TRBV4-1 and TRBJ2-1, with 9 positions matching TRBD2. Germline CDR1 reads MGHRA; CDR2 reads YSYEKL. The CDR3 runs 17 residues. V gave up 1 base and J gave up 6 bases; unmatched junction bases: 10.

This clone was counted only a few times. The chain employs TRBV4-1 and TRBJ1-2, with a weak D call TRBD1 (6 bases). V was trimmed by 2 bases and J by 4 bases, leaving 11 bases between them. This CDR3 is 14 amino acids long. Germline V gene sequence: CDR1 MGHRA, CDR2 YSYEKL. Here the CDR3 reads CASSQPQGSYGYTF. The CDR3 DNA is TGCGCCAGCAGCCAACCACAGGGCAGCTATGGCTACACCTTC.

The gene calls are TRBV7-8 and TRBJ1-5; no reliable D call. The V gene lost 0 bases and the J gene lost 4 bases, with 10 bases spanning the gap. Germline CDR1 is SGHVS and CDR2 is FQNEAQ. There are 15 residues in the CDR3. CDR3 DNA: TGTGCCAGCAGCTTAGCGCTCGGGTCTAATCAGCCCCAGCATTTT. This gives the protein CASSLALGSNQPQHF.

This clone was recorded a few times. The chain joins TRBV2 to TRBJ2-5, with 8 nucleotides matching TRBD2. With 5 bases clipped from V and 2 bases from J, the junction kept 4 bases outside the gene matches. This CDR3 contains 14 residues. Germline V lookup: CDR1 SNHLY, CDR2 FYNNEI. This CDR3 is CASSRTSRQETQYF. The CDR3 DNA is TGTGCCAGCAGTCGGACTAGCCGACAAGAGACCCAGTACTTC.

This clone was observed a handful of times. V and J are TRBV28 and TRBJ2-1; 11 nucleotides align to TRBD2. The trim removed 2 bases at V and 8 bases at J, leaving 5 bases unmatched. The CDR3 has 15 residues. Germline V CDR1 and CDR2: MDHEN, SYDVKM. In DNA, the CDR3 is TGTGCCAGCAGTTTAGGTACTAGCGGGAGCGATGAGCAGTTCTTC. Translated, it gives CASSLGTSGSDEQFF.

The chain employs TRBV18 and TRBJ1-1; D might be TRBD1 (6 bases). The CDR3 consists of 12 residues. Trimming removed 5 bases from V and 6 bases from J, with 10 bases in between. Germline values: CDR1 KGHSH, CDR2 LQKENI. CDR3 protein: CASSFRTAEAFF. In nucleotides, the CDR3 is TGTGCCAGCTCATTCAGGACAGCTGAAGCTTTCTTT.

This clone was counted only a few times. This chain joins TRBV18 and TRBJ1-5; TRBD1 is a possible D gene (6 bases). The CDR3 loop spans 15 amino acids. Germline V lookup: CDR1 KGHSH, CDR2 LQKENI. V shed 0 bases and J shed 5 bases, with 11 bases lying between them. The CDR3 DNA is TGTGCCAGCTCACCACCACAGGGCACCCATCAGCCCCAGCATTTT. Translation gives CASSPPQGTHQPQHF.

J is TRBJ2-1 and V is TRBV7-2; 9 bases line up with TRBD1. The ends lost 6 bases at V and 4 bases at J; junction bases unmatched: 7. This CDR3 has 15 residues. Germline V gene sequence: CDR1 SGHTA, CDR2 FQGNSA. The CDR3 DNA follows: TGTGCCAGCAGAGAGAGACAGGGGGGGTACAATGAGCAGTTCTTC. Its translation: CASRERQGGYNEQFF. The full variable domain, with the rest looked up from reference TRBV7-2 and TRBJ2-1, is GAGVSQSPSNKVTEKGKDVELRCDPISGHTALYWYRQSLGQGLEFLIYFQGNSAPDKSGLPSDRFSAERTGGSVSTLTIQRTQQEDSAVYLCASRERQGGYNEQFFGPGTRLTVL.

This clone showed up just a few times. This chain links TRBV27 with TRBJ1-5, with 11 positions matching TRBD1. CDR1 and CDR2 from the germline V gene are MNHEY and SMNVEV (reference sequence). The CDR3 sequence is 15 residues long. The V gene end was trimmed by 6 bases and the J gene end by 6 bases; junction bases not matched to a gene: 7. The CDR3 DNA is TGTGCCAGCAGGAACGCCGGGACAGGGGGTCAGCCCCAGCATTTT. Protein: CASRNAGTGGQPQHF.

The V gene is TRBV29-1, the J gene TRBJ2-7; the D is unclear. Germline-derived CDR1 and CDR2 are SQVTM and ANQGSEA. With 6 bases removed from V and 3 bases from J, the gap between germline ends came to 9 bases. This CDR3 is 11 amino acids long. The CDR3 region has the DNA TGCAGCGTAAGCACTGGCTACGAGCAGTACTTC. This translates into CSVSTGYEQYF.

This clone has only a few counts. The chain has TRBV30 and TRBJ2-3, with 11 bases fitting TRBD2. The CDR3 totals 14 residues. Germline V lookup: CDR1 GTSNPN, CDR2 SVGIG (reference sequence). The J segment lost 6 bases and the V segment lost 6 bases, leaving 8 bases of the junction unmatched. The CDR3 loop is CACLTSGKSDTQYF. CDR3 nucleotides: TGTGCCTGCCTGACTAGCGGGAAAAGCGATACGCAGTATTTT.

The V and J genes are TRBV6-5 and TRBJ2-2; 7 positions agree with TRBD2. Trimming at V came to 7 bases and at J to 3 bases, leaving 2 bases not matched to a gene. Per the germline V gene, CDR1 is MNHEY and CDR2 is SVGAGI. This CDR3 contains 13 residues. Here the CDR3 reads CASTSGYTGELFF. CDR3 DNA sequence: TGTGCCAGCACTAGCGGTTACACCGGGGAGCTGTTTTTT.

This clone was observed a handful of times. The chain recombines TRBV6-5 with TRBJ2-3, with D maybe TRBD1 (6 bases). This CDR3 contains 15 residues. Germline CDR1 MNHEY, CDR2 SVGAGI. Trimming took off 6 bases at V and 1 base at J, with 14 bases between the two ends. The CDR3 DNA is TGTGCCAGCAGCTCAGGACAGATCGGCACAGATACGCAGTATTTT. The encoded protein is CASSSGQIGTDTQYF.

This clone was detected only a few times. The chain recombines TRBV6-5 with TRBJ1-5, with 9 bases that match TRBD1. The CDR3 spans 15 residues. The V gene end was trimmed by 6 bases and the J gene end by 2 bases; junction bases not matched to a gene: 5. Germline CDR1 MNHEY, CDR2 SVGAGI. This CDR3 reads CASRRTGVGNQPQHF. In DNA, the CDR3 is TGTGCCAGCAGACGGACAGGGGTGGGCAATCAGCCCCAGCATTTT.

In its sample, this clone was seen a few times. The chain is built from TRBV28 and TRBJ2-7; 7 nucleotides match TRBD1. Germline loops: CDR1 MDHEN, CDR2 SYDVKM. The CDR3 consists of 15 residues. With 8 bases clipped from V and 3 bases from J, the junction kept 13 bases outside the gene matches. CDR3 loop: CASAEGASLGYEQYF. For the CDR3, the DNA is TGTGCCAGCGCCGAGGGGGCGTCCCTCGGCTACGAGCAGTACTTC. The whole variable domain, filled in from reference TRBV28 and TRBJ2-7, reads DVKVTQSSRYLVKRTGEKVFLECVQDMDHENMFWYRQDPGLGLRLIYFSYDVKMKEKGDIPEGYSVSREKKERFSLILESASTNQTSMYLCASAEGASLGYEQYFGPGTRLTVT.

This clone was found a few times. The V and J genes are TRBV4-1 and TRBJ2-3; TRBD2 matches at 9 bases. V dropped 4 bases and J dropped 6; count of bases not matched to a gene: 11. CDR3 size: 16 residues. The germline CDR1 and CDR2 sequences are MGHRA and YSYEKL. As DNA, the CDR3 is TGCGCCAGCAGCCCTCAAGCGTTGCGGGAGGGTGATACGCAGTATTTT. It encodes CASSPQALREGDTQYF.

The chain carries TRBV11-2 and TRBJ2-1; 10 nucleotides line up with TRBD1. The CDR3 is 15 amino acids. The trim removed 3 bases at V and 8 bases at J, leaving 7 bases unmatched. Per the germline V gene, CDR1 is SGHAT and CDR2 is FQNNGV. DNA for the CDR3: TGTGCCAGCAGCTTTGAATTGACAGGGGGCTATGAGCAGTTCTTC. Translation: CASSFELTGGYEQFF. Complete variable domain (other parts from reference TRBV11-2 and TRBJ2-1): EAGVAQSPRYKIIEKRQSVAFWCNPISGHATLYWYQQILGQGPKLLIQFQNNGVVDDSQLPKDRFSAERLKGVDSTLKIQPAKLEDSAVYLCASSFELTGGYEQFFGPGTRLTVL.

The chain recombines TRBV30 with TRBJ2-3, with 7 bases aligning to TRBD1. CDR1 GTSNPN and CDR2 SVGIG come from the germline V gene (reference sequence). This CDR3 contains 15 residues. The trim removed 5 bases at V and 4 bases at J, leaving 12 bases unmatched. The CDR3 region has the DNA TGTGCCTGGGATCCACAGGGGTCTTCCGCAGATACGCAGTATTTT. Amino acid sequence: CAWDPQGSSADTQYF.

In this sample, this clone turned up a few times. J is TRBJ2-7 and V is TRBV2, with 8 positions matching TRBD2. Trimming took 5 bases from V and 4 from J; bases not matched to a gene: 10. This CDR3 has 15 amino acids. The germline V gene encodes CDR1 SNHLY and CDR2 FYNNEI. CDR3 nucleotide sequence: TGTGCCAGCAGTAACCGCGGGGGGCTAGAGTACGAGCAGTACTTC. The encoded protein is CASSNRGGLEYEQYF.

The CDR3 here is CASSQDHSPAYEQYF. The CDR3 DNA is TGCGCCAGCAGCCAAGATCACTCCCCCGCCTACGAGCAGTACTTC. The chain links TRBV4-3 to TRBJ2-7; D not resolved. The V end lost 0 bases, the J end lost 2 bases, and 11 bases lay between the germline ends. The CDR3 is 15 residues long. Germline values: CDR1 LGHNA, CDR2 YSLEER.

This clone was counted a few times. The chain carries TRBV29-1 and TRBJ2-5; 7 bases fit TRBD1. V was pared by 1 base and J by 5 bases, with 1 base of the junction left unmatched. This CDR3 comprises 12 residues. Per germline, CDR1 SQVTM and CDR2 ANQGSEA. CDR3 region: CSVEVQGETQYF. CDR3 DNA: TGCAGCGTTGAAGTACAGGGGGAGACCCAGTACTTC.

The chain uses TRBV4-2 and TRBJ2-7, with D perhaps matching TRBD1 (5 bases). The CDR3 has 15 residues. Germline lookup yields CDR1 LGHNA and CDR2 YNFKEQ. The V gene lost 4 bases and the J gene lost 0 bases, with 13 bases spanning the gap. The CDR3 spells CASSRTGTTSYEQYF. As DNA, the CDR3 is TGTGCCAGCAGCCGAACAGGTACAACCTCCTACGAGCAGTACTTC.